The entry below gives a single T cell receptor beta chain sequence along with its context. The junction and the germline gene differ at one end; a read error may be behind it. Genomic DNA provided the template from which TCR beta VDJ and CDR3 profiles were obtained. TCRdb reprocessed the reads with MiXCR, giving one entry per CDR3 protein. The sample consists of a few hundred thousand distinct CDR3 sequences, around 49% of them appearing once. This sample was taken from a study of CD8+CD57+ T cells in acquired aplastic anemia. Study at large: The sorted CD4+ and CD8+ cells yielded an average around 3.2 ug of DNA.

An expansion of CD8+CD57+ cells by flow cytometry had been shown in patients chosen for sequencing. All participating patients were living with severe acquired aplastic anemia. This CDR3 contains 18 residues. Per the germline V gene, CDR1 is SGHAT and CDR2 is FQDESV (reference sequence). This TCR was sampled from a human donor with aplastic anemia. Sequenced material: sorted CD4+, CD8+, or CD8+CD57+ T cells (not recorded which) from PBMCs. The rearrangement uses TRBV11-1 and TRBJ2-5, with D tentatively TRBD2 (7 bases). The CDR3 DNA follows: TGTGCCAGCAGCTTAGCGGGGGGGCCTTCTGGTGATACGCAGACCCAGAACTTC. This sequence encodes CASSLAGGPSGDTQTQNF.